A single sample gave rise to the 32 T cell receptor beta chains below, sequenced in a study of CD8 T cells in Susac syndrome. It was with random hexamers that roughly 0.45 to 1 ug RNA was reverse transcribed. TCRdb passed the immunoSEQ multiplex PCR reads through MiXCR, listing each CDR3 protein once. Of approximately 190,000 distinct CDR3 sequences listed, 95% are singletons. Sequenced material: CD4+ T cells from PBMCs. These receptor sequences come from a human donor with Susac syndrome.

This clonotype was detected only once. The chain uses TRBV19 and TRBJ2-3, with TRBD2 matching over 8 bases. Trimming removed 6 bases from V and 4 bases from J; junction bases left unmatched: 3. The CDR3 totals 13 residues. Looked up from germline, CDR1 is LNHDA and CDR2 is SQIVND (reference sequence). The CDR3 region is CASSGGAADTQYF. CDR3 DNA sequence: TGTGCCAGTAGCGGGGGGGCGGCAGATACGCAGTATTTT.

This chain connects TRBV9 to TRBJ1-2; 12 bases match TRBD1. The germline V gene has CDR1 SGDLS and CDR2 YYNGEE. The CDR3 totals 16 residues. Losses at the gene ends were 3 bases for V and 4 bases for J; bases not matched to a gene: 7. CDR3 bases: TGTGCCAGCAGCGCCTCCGGGACAGGGGGCCCCTATGGCTACACCTTC. Amino acid sequence: CASSASGTGGPYGYTF.

A single count supports this clonotype. The CDR3: CASSTGTGGQPQHF. As DNA, the CDR3 is TGTGCCAGCAGTACGGGGACAGGGGGTCAGCCCCAGCATTTT. This chain links TRBV6-5 with TRBJ1-5; 11 bases fit TRBD1. V lost 5 bases and J lost 6; bases outside the gene matches: 3. Germline assignment: CDR1 MNHEY and CDR2 SVGAGI. The CDR3 is 14 residues long.

Only one count was recorded for this clonotype. The chain carries TRBV7-9 and TRBJ1-4; D possibly corresponds to TRBD1 (5 bases). Germline CDR1 SEHNR, CDR2 FQNEAQ (reference sequence). This CDR3 has 16 amino acids. Deletions cut 5 bases from V and 5 bases from J, with 18 bases between. CDR3 sequence reads: CASSGGRRGLNEKLFF. DNA for the CDR3: TGTGCCAGCAGCGGCGGTAGGAGGGGACTGAATGAAAAACTGTTTTTT.

This clonotype has only a few counts. The chain has TRBV5-6 and TRBJ1-2, with 10 bases matching TRBD1. The CDR3 is made up of 15 amino acids. Germline loops: CDR1 SGHDT, CDR2 YYEEEE. V lost 4 bases and J lost 1; bases outside the gene matches: 4. In DNA form, the CDR3 reads TGTGCCAGCAGCCCTGGGACAGGGGTTAACTATGGCTACACCTTC. Its translation: CASSPGTGVNYGYTF.

The CDR3 sequence: CASSLDPGSGNEQFF. CDR3 sequence (DNA): TGTGCCAGCAGCTTAGATCCCGGTTCTGGCAATGAGCAGTTCTTC. This chain connects TRBV11-2 to TRBJ2-1, with D unclear. V was trimmed by 0 bases and J by 6 bases, leaving 12 bases between them. This CDR3 comprises 15 residues. Germline CDR1 SGHAT, CDR2 FQNNGV.

The V and J genes are TRBV25-1 and TRBJ1-5; D is unresolved. Germline V CDR1 and CDR2: MGHDK, SYGVNS. This CDR3 comprises 13 residues. The V and J ends lost 6 bases and 3 bases respectively, with 9 bases between them. CDR3 sequence: CASRAGYNQPQHF. CDR3 in DNA: TGTGCCAGCAGGGCGGGCTACAATCAGCCCCAGCATTTT.

The V call is TRBV12-3 or TRBV12-4, the J call TRBJ2-5; maybe TRBD1 (5 bases). This CDR3 spans 13 amino acids. Deletions cut 6 bases from V and 7 bases from J, with 15 bases between. Written as DNA, the CDR3 is TGTGCCAGCAGAGCTGACAGCCGACCGACCCAGTACTTC. This gives the protein CASRADSRPTQYF.

This chain joins TRBV7-2 and TRBJ2-2; D may be TRBD2 (5 bases). Germline assignment: CDR1 SGHTA and CDR2 FQGNSA. V was shortened by 3 bases and J by 7 bases, with 12 bases between the two germline ends. There are 14 residues in the CDR3. CDR3 sequence reads: CASSLGGRDGELFF. For the CDR3, the DNA is TGTGCCAGCAGCTTGGGTGGGAGAGACGGGGAGCTGTTTTTT.

V is TRBV18 and J is TRBJ2-1; possibly TRBD2 for D (5 bases). This CDR3 has 13 residues. Between the trimmed V and J ends, which lost 5 bases and 5 bases, there was a span of 10 bases. Germline values: CDR1 KGHSH, CDR2 LQKENI. Written as DNA, the CDR3 is TGTGCCAGCTCAACCGCACTAGACAATGAGCAGTTCTTC. Encoded protein: CASSTALDNEQFF.

This clonotype appeared a single time. The chain combines TRBV12-3 or TRBV12-4 with TRBJ2-1, with 10 bases lining up with TRBD1. The CDR3 runs to 13 residues. After removal of 4 bases from V and 14 bases from J, the junction contained 8 bases not matched to a gene. CDR3: CASSSDRGRPEFF. The CDR3, as DNA: TGTGCCAGCAGTTCTGACAGGGGGCGCCCCGAGTTCTTC.

The V and J genes are TRBV25-1 and TRBJ2-7, with D perhaps assigned TRBD1 or TRBD2 (6 bases each). Germline V gene data show CDR1 as MGHDK and CDR2 as SYGVNS. CDR3 length: 15 amino acids. V lost 2 bases and J lost 2, with 13 bases in between. The CDR3 spells CASSEPGDKTYEQYF. CDR3 DNA sequence: TGTGCCAGCAGTGAACCGGGGGACAAGACCTACGAGCAGTACTTC.

The chain has TRBV5-1 and TRBJ2-7; D is uncertain. The CDR3 has 14 amino acids. V lost 0 bases and J lost 5, with 12 bases in between. CDR1 is SGHRS and CDR2 is YFSETQ in the germline V gene. The CDR3, as DNA: TGCGCCAGCAGCTTGGTCCAGGCCGTGAACGAGCAGTACTTC. Its translation: CASSLVQAVNEQYF.

The V and J genes are TRBV28 and TRBJ1-2; 7 bases line up with TRBD1. This CDR3 is 12 amino acids long. The ends lost 10 bases at V and 2 bases at J; junction bases unmatched: 4. Germline CDR1 reads MDHEN; CDR2 reads SYDVKM. The CDR3 loop is CATQGGNYGYTF. CDR3 sequence (DNA): TGTGCCACCCAGGGGGGCAACTATGGCTACACCTTC.

CDR3 loop: CSARDRDRARYEQYF. The CDR3 coding sequence is TGCAGTGCTAGAGATAGGGACAGGGCCCGTTACGAGCAGTACTTC. The chain employs TRBV20-1 and TRBJ2-7; 9 positions match TRBD1. CDR1 is DFQATT, CDR2 SNEGSKA, per germline (reference sequence). This CDR3 is 15 amino acids long. V shed 0 bases, J shed 4 bases, and the junction held 7 bases outside the gene matches.

This clonotype came up a few times. This chain connects TRBV7-6 to TRBJ1-2; D may be TRBD1 (5 bases). The V end lost 6 bases, the J end lost 8 bases, and 10 bases lay between the germline ends. CDR1 and CDR2 from the germline V gene are SGHVS and FNYEAQ. The CDR3 totals 11 residues. The CDR3 loop is CASSQGGGYTF. CDR3 bases: TGTGCCAGCAGTCAGGGCGGGGGCTACACCTTC.

The chain links TRBV15 to TRBJ2-7; 7 positions match TRBD2. The CDR3 spans 15 residues. V shed 0 bases and J 3 bases; nucleotides not matched to a gene: 5. Germline V gene sequence: CDR1 LNHNV, CDR2 YYDKDF (reference sequence). CDR3 DNA: TGTGCCACCAGCAGAGACGCGGGGGAGGGCTACGAGCAGTACTTC. It encodes CATSRDAGEGYEQYF.

The gene calls are TRBV2 and TRBJ1-6, with 9 nucleotides matching TRBD1. The V gene end was trimmed by 7 bases and the J gene end by 9 bases; junction bases not matched to a gene: 10. The CDR3 runs 15 residues. CDR1 is SNHLY and CDR2 is FYNNEI in the germline V gene. The CDR3 reads CASTQRGQGGSPLHF. The CDR3, as DNA: TGTGCCAGCACCCAGCGGGGACAGGGCGGTTCACCCCTCCACTTT.

V gene TRBV27 combines with J gene TRBJ2-3; D is perhaps TRBD2 (7 bases). Trimming shortened V by 3 bases and J by 7 bases, and 14 bases separated the two germline ends. Germline CDR1 MNHEY, CDR2 SMNVEV (reference sequence). This CDR3 is built from 14 residues. CDR3 nucleotides: TGTGCCAGCAGTTTTGGGGGGGCGACCAATACGCAGTATTTT. It specifies CASSFGGATNTQYF.

This chain links TRBV7-2 with TRBJ2-5; the D gene could be TRBD1 or TRBD2 (6 bases each). CDR1 and CDR2 from the germline V gene are SGHTA and FQGNSA. This CDR3 has 13 residues. Trimming stripped 8 bases from V and 6 bases from J, with 16 bases between. This CDR3 is CASGVGGLKTQYF. In DNA, the CDR3 is TGTGCCAGCGGTGTTGGGGGGCTGAAGACCCAGTACTTC.

V and J are TRBV12-3 or TRBV12-4 and TRBJ1-1; perhaps TRBD1 as D (5 bases). The CDR3 is 14 residues long. V was clipped by 3 bases and J by 2 bases, with 10 bases between them. In DNA form, the CDR3 reads TGTGCCAGCAGTTTCCAGGGAGGAAACACTGAAGCTTTCTTT. The encoded protein is CASSFQGGNTEAFF.

V is TRBV12-3 or TRBV12-4 and J is TRBJ2-1, with D perhaps matching TRBD2 (6 bases). This CDR3 region has 15 residues. V dropped 5 bases and J dropped 5 bases, with 16 bases sitting between them. The CDR3, as DNA: TGTGCCAGCAGTCCATTGGGGGGTTCCAACAATGAGCAGTTCTTC. It yields the protein CASSPLGGSNNEQFF.

This clonotype was recorded once. The rearrangement joins TRBV3-1 to TRBJ2-3; D gene unclear. Germline values: CDR1 LGHDT, CDR2 YNNKEL (reference sequence). Between the trimmed V and J ends, which lost 1 base and 4 bases, there was a span of 9 bases. The CDR3 runs to 14 residues. The CDR3 bases are TGTGCCAGCAGCCAAGTCCCGACGGCAGATACGCAGTATTTT. Protein: CASSQVPTADTQYF.

The chain uses TRBV30 and TRBJ1-2, with 9 bases that match TRBD1. Germline CDR1 GTSNPN, CDR2 SVGIG (reference sequence). This CDR3 comprises 12 residues. The ends lost 4 bases at V and 10 bases at J; junction bases unmatched: 7. The CDR3 sequence is CAWTSGTGHYTF. The DNA of the CDR3 is TGTGCCTGGACGTCCGGGACAGGGCACTACACCTTC.

This sequence joins TRBV20-1 and TRBJ2-4, with D unresolved. The CDR3 runs to 14 residues. Trimming left V 0 bases short and J 6 bases short, with 12 bases between. CDR1 and CDR2 (germline): DFQATT, SNEGSKA (reference sequence). The CDR3 reads CSARDRDSLNIQYF. The CDR3 bases are TGCAGTGCTAGAGATCGCGACTCCCTAAACATTCAGTACTTC.

As concerns this clonotype: One junction end does not reproduce the germline sequence, and a read error may be involved. The CDR3 coding sequence is TGCGCCAGCAGCTCGATATCCGGGAACGCTGAAGCTTTCTTT. This encodes CASSSISGNAEAFF. This chain uses TRBV5-1 with TRBJ1-1; no clear D. The germline V gene encodes CDR1 SGHRS and CDR2 YFSETQ. This CDR3 is 14 amino acids long.

The chain recombines TRBV6-5 with TRBJ1-2; D remains unclear. The CDR3 is 14 residues long. CDR1 and CDR2 from the germline V gene are MNHEY and SVGAGI. The ends were cut back, 5 bases at V and 1 base at J, with 11 bases in the middle. CDR3: CASSMFGYNYGYTF. In DNA, the CDR3 is TGTGCCAGCAGTATGTTTGGGTATAACTATGGCTACACCTTC.

The genes are TRBV18 and TRBJ2-5, with TRBD2 identical over 8 bases. The V and J ends lost 3 bases and 0 bases, in that order; junction bases with no gene match: 3. In germline, CDR1 is KGHSH, CDR2 LQKENI. The CDR3 loop spans 15 amino acids. The CDR3 sequence is CASSPPGGNQETQYF. CDR3 nucleotides: TGTGCCAGCTCACCTCCGGGGGGGAACCAAGAGACCCAGTACTTC.

This sequence joins TRBV27 and TRBJ1-2; no clear D. Germline CDR1 is MNHEY and CDR2 is SMNVEV (reference sequence). Trimming cost V 7 bases and J 2 bases, with 20 bases left between them. The CDR3 spans 16 residues. DNA of the CDR3: TGTGCCAGCACCAAAAGTCGTCTGGACCCAAACTATGGCTACACCTTC. This translates into CASTKSRLDPNYGYTF.

The CDR3 nucleotides are TGCGCCAGCAGCCCGAGGGACAGGGAATACACTGAAGCTTTCTTT. It specifies CASSPRDREYTEAFF. V is TRBV5-1 and J is TRBJ1-1; TRBD1 agrees at 9 bases. The CDR3 spans 15 residues. V trimming: 4 bases; J trimming: 3 bases; junction bases outside the gene matches: 7. CDR1 is SGHRS, CDR2 YFSETQ, per germline.

This chain joins TRBV29-1 and TRBJ2-6; 8 nucleotides agree with TRBD1. Germline V CDR1 and CDR2: SQVTM, ANQGSEA. V trimming: 6 bases; J trimming: 2 bases; junction bases outside the gene matches: 12. The CDR3 covers 17 residues. CDR3 in DNA: TGCAGCGTCCCTGCAGGGGGCGCGGTCGCTGGGGCCAACGTCCTGACTTTC. As protein: CSVPAGGAVAGANVLTF.

The genes are TRBV3-1 and TRBJ2-7; 7 bases are a match to TRBD2. The CDR3 has 15 residues. CDR1 LGHDT and CDR2 YNNKEL come from the germline V gene (reference sequence). Trimming removed 2 bases from V and 3 bases from J; junction bases left unmatched: 7. The CDR3 here is CASSQPRGSYYEQYF. The CDR3 bases are TGTGCCAGCAGCCAACCGCGGGGGAGCTACTACGAGCAGTACTTC.